The T cell receptor beta chain described here comes from a study of cytomegalovirus exposure and HLA in healthy donors (dated 2017 in TCRdb). For the study in its entirety: An earlier analysis of roughly 610 of the donors reported 276 Gb of sequence data and 95 million to 120 million unique TCR beta sequences obtained from some 200 million T cells. An early release that covered fewer than 750 HLA-typed donors contained approximately 300 gigabases of sequencing data and tens of millions of unique TCR sequences. Of the 350 to 450 genotyped donors, 81% were placed in the genetic ancestry cluster associated with self-reported Caucasian donors. The study aimed to test whether signatures of past pathogen exposure could be identified by cataloging public T cell receptors. Using immunosequencing, the study profiled T cell repertoires from some 670 subjects and related those repertoires to cytomegalovirus serostatus. Besides the first cohort of 500 to 700 subjects, a separate validation cohort made up of roughly 130 different subjects was used. To predict cytomegalovirus infection status, the study combined high-throughput TCR immunosequencing, statistical association of individual TCRs with disease status, and machine learning. To study patterns of TCR occurrence, a later analysis re-analyzed previously published TCR beta repertoires from around 700 donors and added high-resolution HLA genotyping. The later analysis used no new phenotypic data to find candidate immune exposures, relying instead on TCR beta sequences and their occurrence across donors. An earlier analysis of more than 450 of the donors used high-throughput TCR beta sequencing to judge whether each TCR beta V gene segment behaved as functional or pseudogenic. Donor age, sex, ethnicity and CMV serostatus were collected together with the repertoire data. Genome-wide SNP genotypes for about three fifths of the 666 donors were used in a later genetic analysis, which treated that subset as a discovery cohort. All discovery cohort repertoires had been generated using a single sequencing platform. HLA typing covered class I and class II loci at four-digit resolution. Typing coverage differed by locus: A, B, C, DRB1 and DQB1 were typed in about 620-630 donors, DQA1 in roughly 500, DPA1 in some 570, and DPB1 in approximately 450. Roughly 5 DR-DQ haplotypes were treated as single units for association and clustering because of strong linkage in the cohort. Across approximately 400 genotyped donors of the cohort, an average of roughly 230,000 unique TCR beta nucleotide sequences per donor were sequenced, and roughly a sixth of those sequences were non-productive. Here is what the overall study found, with its caveats: While some public TCRs were present in many individuals, most TCR sequences turned up only very rarely across donors. According to a later analysis, parvovirus B19, influenza, CMV and Epstein-Barr virus appeared linked to several top co-occurrence clusters. According to a later analysis, most CMV-associated TCR beta chains appeared to be HLA-restricted, and the HLA associations seemed to be driven largely by CMV exposure. A later genetic analysis reported fewer N-insertions in productive TCRs among donors in an Asian-associated ancestry cluster than the roughly 650-donor mean. In a later analysis, some 17,000 TCR beta sequences were associated with specific HLA alleles at a false discovery rate of 0.05. Strong co-occurrence of HLA alleles, especially DR and DQ, made assigning TCR associations to individual alleles difficult. The authors suggested that the approach could potentially be extended to other disease states and immunological phenotypes. A cluster of highly shared sequence variants was judged likely to represent a technical artifact of the sequencing pipeline. Correlated functional status among segregating V segments might be attributable to linkage disequilibrium, but an unknown experimental factor could not be ruled out. A further reported finding was that TCR beta sequences accurately predicted the HLA-A and HLA-B alleles for most subjects in the first cohort. Approximately 18 rarely observed V segments, including chromosome 9 orphons, were excluded from the earlier analysis of 550 to 700 of the donors because counts were too low. Compared with equally common non-associated chains, HLA-associated TCR beta chains in a later analysis were more clonally expanded and had lower generation probabilities. In vitro tests confirmed that three of the cytomegalovirus-associated TCR beta chains recognize cytomegalovirus antigens. Sequencing depth was assumed to be roughly uniform across donors in the presence/absence analyses, though that assumption may not hold. Because the 87-base-pair reads could not distinguish some IMGT-functional V segments, including TRBV6-2 and TRBV6-3, those segments were excluded. The cohort was sequenced for TCR beta chains only, and without alpha or paired-chain data the features that could be detected were limited. Because some donors lacked HLA typing at each locus, the association tests relied only on the typed subset. The study listed approximately 150 TCR beta chains as associated with cytomegalovirus. Immune exposure information for the cohort was limited to CMV serostatus. In a later analysis, TCR association rates were found to vary across HLA loci, with the most associated TCRs seen for DRB1 alleles and the fewest for HLA-C alleles. V-gene and J-gene trimming of TCR beta chains was associated with a missense DCLRE1C variant in a later genetic analysis, and the association was replicated in an independent cohort. In an earlier analysis of 450 to 750 of the donors, most TCR beta V segments appeared in productive rearrangements about 87% or about 30% of the time, broadly matching IMGT annotations. In both the original and validation cohorts, the classifier was reported to diagnose cytomegalovirus status with high specificity and sensitivity.

The library was obtained by the immunoSEQ multiplex PCR assay. For the multiplex PCR, a mixture combining 60 forward primers for TCR Vbeta segments and 13 reverse primers for TCR Jbeta segments was used. Amplification of the CDR3 region of rearranged TCR beta genes was performed with a multiplex PCR assay on genomic DNA. On the Illumina HiSeq System, the amplified TCR beta libraries were sequenced as 87-base-pair reads. The authors' pipeline ran thus. A later analysis counted approximately 76 million unique TCR beta chains across the 650 to 800 repertoires, and 9 million to 14 million of these chains were shared by at least two donors. Raw reads were error-corrected and collapsed into unique sequences by a nearest-neighbor algorithm in which closely related sequences were merged to remove PCR and sequencing errors. CDR3 sequences were aligned to IMGT reference sequences to assign V, D and J gene segments. Each retained sequence needed at least a six-nucleotide match to both a V gene segment and a J gene segment. Rearrangements were called productive when the CDR3 lacked stop codons and stayed in frame with V and J; all others were non-productive. CDR3 was defined by IMGT convention, running from the second conserved V-encoded cysteine to the conserved J-encoded phenylalanine. The earlier analysis of 550 to 650 of the donors excluded any sequence lacking an unambiguous match to a single V gene segment. In an earlier analysis of a few hundred of the donors, V segments were called functional above 56.7% productive rearrangements and were called segregating when the between-donor standard deviation exceeded 5%. A statistical classification framework was built to diagnose cytomegalovirus status from the catalog of TCR beta chain sequences. In a later analysis, TCR nucleotide sequences were compared against IMGT/GENE-DB human TR gene sequences so that V and J genes could be assigned. In a later analysis, CDR3 sequences and most-parsimonious VDJ recombination scenarios were assigned using the TCRdist pipeline. A later analysis defined each TCR beta chain by its CDR3 amino acid sequence plus V-gene family, and excluded reads lacking a unique V-gene family. As a way to deal with suspected cross-contamination and a sequencing artifact, a later analysis dropped approximately 590 nucleotide sequences that were highly shared and had low generation probability. In a later analysis, a clonal expansion index was calculated for each public chain from normalized within-repertoire ranks of inferred template counts. A later analysis computed generation probabilities with a VDJ recombination model fitted to out-of-frame rearrangements, and checked the results against IGoR. In a later analysis, TCR-TCR, TCR-HLA and TCR-CMV co-occurrence was scored with hypergeometric tests, and a repertoire-size bias correction was applied to TCR pairs. A later analysis estimated false discovery rates by permuting HLA or CMV assignments 20 times. In a later analysis, co-occurring TCRs were grouped using DBSCAN, with TCRdist sequence similarity added in when clustering inside HLA-allele-positive subsets. For co-occurrence clustering, repertoires with fewer than 30,000 or more than 120,000 public chains were excluded, along with a handful of repertoires with anomalous nucleotide sharing. As stored in TCRdb, this immuneACCESS dataset retains in-frame rearrangements with V and J assigned. A fraction of the clones does not appear; measured against another copy, unresolved V genes explain less than half of the discrepancy, and the remainder lacks a known reason. The DNA gave D and trimming, while V, J and clone size come from that table. For this sample there are 150,000 or so clones; around 74% appear just once. Together, the top ten hold 2% to 2.5% of the sample.

With regard to this clone: Its antigen is unknown. The sample holds no much larger clone one base away, and base qualities are not on file.

In total, 500 to 700 healthy bone marrow donors made up the cohort. Cohort members were all nominally healthy when sampled, although unrecorded immune exposures were likely present. The donor was CMV seronegative and belonged to the group of over 300 seronegative cohort members. Every donor gave a peripheral blood sample, and the peripheral blood mononuclear cells from that sample were used for TCR beta sequencing. The Qiagen DNeasy Blood Extraction Kit was used to extract genomic DNA from the blood cell samples. CDR1 is given as GTSNPN and CDR2 as SVGIG, both from the germline V gene (reference sequence). Spanning cysteine to phenylalanine, the CDR3 consists of 15 amino acids. Only CDR3 DNA remains: 45 bases, in frame from the first base. V is pared back by 3 bases and J by 4 bases, with 18 bases lying between the germline termini.

The chain links TRBV30 with TRBJ1-2; a tentative D call is TRBD1 (5 bases match). The source of this sequence is a female donor in good health and CMV-seronegative. Sequenced: PBMCs. The nucleotide sequence is given as TGTGCCTGGAGGGAATTGGGCGGGGGGGGCTATGGCTACACCTTC. It is translated as CAWRELGGGGYGYTF.